This T cell receptor beta chain was captured by sequencing in a study of CD8+ T cells in alopecia areata. Sequencing relied on a cDNA template that was reverse transcribed from extracted RNA. The table came from immunoSEQ multiplex PCR; TCRdb's copy has only in-frame clones and leaves some out. The table has about 110,000 clones, roughly 55% seen once. This clone was counted a few times. J gave up 4 bases and V 6 bases, and 4 bases lay outside the gene matches. The CDR3 runs 13 residues. Germline values: CDR1 SGHDN, CDR2 FVKESK. This clonotype originated in a human donor with alopecia areata. The rearrangement uses TRBV14 and TRBJ2-7; 9 positions agree with TRBD1. Sequencing was carried out using NKG2D-low CD8+ T cells sorted from blood. The chain's CDR3 is CASRGTGSYEQYF. The CDR3 nucleotides read TGTGCCAGCAGGGGGACAGGGAGTTACGAGCAGTACTTC.